The entry that follows covers one T cell receptor (beta chain) sequence. No DNA is given; TCRdb re-called the 5' RACE reads and lists each CDR3 protein once. Recorded for this sample: approximately 330,000 distinct CDR3 sequences. These data belong to a study of monozygotic twins with inflammatory bowel disease. The CDR3 runs to 16 residues. Germline loops: CDR1 SGHRS, CDR2 YFSETQ. The specimen sequenced was blood. This sequence originates from a human donor with ulcerative colitis or Crohn's disease, or a healthy co-twin of an affected twin (not recorded which). V gene TRBV5-1 combines with J gene TRBJ2-1; without DNA, the TCRdb call of TRBD2 cannot be checked. The CDR3 is CASSAGLAATYNEQFF.